This T cell receptor beta chain was sequenced during a study of shared clonotypes between healthy human individuals. Study observations and caveats: Approximately 4.9% of naive CD4 clonotypes were shared across a handful of donors.

CD4+ cell separation produced CD45RA+ naive and CD45RA-negative memory subsets. As to this clone: What it binds is unknown.

Researchers ran the assay at a deep level. Assay: immunoSEQ multiplex PCR; the TCRdb copy retains only in-frame clones and omits some. The sample has under 750,000 clones, approximately 77% seen once. The TCR sequence derives from a woman in her twenties or thirties in good health. The material sequenced was memory CD4+ T cells sorted from blood. The subset here: CD45RA-negative fraction.

The chain's CDR3 is CASSLGLKETQYF. The DNA of the CDR3 is TGTGCCAGCTCACTCGGGTTGAAAGAGACCCAGTACTTC. The rearrangement joins TRBV18 to TRBJ2-5; no firm D call. The CDR3 is 13 amino acids. V gave up 4 bases and J gave up 3 bases, with 9 bases separating them. The germline V gene encodes CDR1 KGHSH and CDR2 LQKENI.